This TCR beta chain was retrieved from a study of regulatory T cells in long-lasting Graves disease. Overall study context: Graves' patients who were just diagnosed had used antithyroid drugs for under 3 months.

Note on this clonotype: No antigen is known for it.

Study-wide points: Persistent cases favored TRBV28, TRBJ1-2 and TRBJ2-5.

J gave up 5 bases and V 8 bases, and 12 bases lay outside the gene matches. CDR1 is MDHEN and CDR2 is SYDVKM in the germline V gene. The CDR3 runs 17 residues. Time point noted: newly diagnosed GD, antithyroid drugs for less than 3 months. From RNA extracted from PBMCs, the TCR library was made. Researchers made TCR beta libraries by using iRepertoire HTBI primers and running Arm-PCR on CDR3 regions. One entry per CDR3 protein, called by TCRdb with MiXCR from the multiplex PCR reads. This sample has about 310,000 distinct CDR3 sequences, with 15% to 20% found just once. This rearrangement joins TRBV28 to TRBJ2-1, with 13 bases fitting TRBD2. The sample here was peripheral blood mononuclear cells (PBMCs), taken at new diagnosis, from a patient treated with antithyroid drugs. The sequence was collected from a female donor with Graves disease. The DNA of the CDR3 is TGTGCCAGCTCCCTACGGACTAGCGGGAGTTCCCACAATGAGCAGTTCTTC. It codes for CASSLRTSGSSHNEQFF.